A selection of T cell receptor beta chains follows, all from one sample in a study of OX40 agonist ivuxolimab in advanced cancers. Repertoires were generated with immunoSEQ multiplex PCR, while TCRdb's copy carries only in-frame clones and drops some. The sample yields more than 85,000 clones, roughly 90% seen once. The input for sequencing was CD4+ or CD8+ T cells sorted from blood, taken in a trial of the OX40 agonist ivuxolimab. The receptors here all came from an adult with an advanced solid tumor such as melanoma, head and neck, liver or kidney cancer. CDR3s include the opening cysteine and the closing phenylalanine or tryptophan. The D gene is left open where the match is weak. Clone size, where shown, is once, few, many, or a class for clones that have expanded.

j_call v_call d_call clone_size cdr3_nt cdr3_aa
TRBJ2-2 TRBV5-4 - - TGTGCCAGCAGCTTGGATCCAGGGGCGAACACCGGGGAGCTGTTTTTT CASSLDPGANTGELFF
TRBJ2-1 TRBV18 - - TGTGCCAGCTCACCGCTCAATAGGGGATCTTCCTACAATGAGCAGTTCTTC CASSPLNRGSSYNEQFF
TRBJ1-4 TRBV28 TRBD1 - TGTGCCAGCAGTTCCCCGGGACAGGGGAATGAAAAACTGTTTTTT CASSSPGQGNEKLFF
TRBJ2-1 TRBV7-9 - few TGTGCCAGCTCCAGGGGGGGTGACAATGAGCAGTTCTTC CASSRGGDNEQFF
TRBJ2-1 TRBV7-2 - - TGTGCCAGCAGCTTAGGCTCGGGAAACCCGAATGAGCAGTTCTTC CASSLGSGNPNEQFF
TRBJ1-5 TRBV6-6 TRBD1 - TGTGCCAGCAGCTTGGACAGGGTAGGCAATCAGCCCCAGCATTTT CASSLDRVGNQPQHF
TRBJ1-2 TRBV25-1 - - TGTGCCAGCAGTGGGCAAGGGGAGTATGGCTACACCTTC CASSGQGEYGYTF
TRBJ2-1 TRBV15 - - TGTGCCACCAGCAGAGATCCCACAGGGAGTTACAATGAGCAGTTCTTC CATSRDPTGSYNEQFF
TRBJ2-7 TRBV18 TRBD2 - TGTGCCAGCTCACCCCCCTCGACTAGCGGGAGTTCTCGGGAGCAGTACTTC CASSPPSTSGSSREQYF
TRBJ2-1 TRBV27 TRBD1 - TGTGCCAGCAGACCTACCGGGACAGGGGTTAGGGATGAGCAGTTCTTC CASRPTGTGVRDEQFF
TRBJ2-3 TRBV18 - once TGTGCCAGCTCACCCCCTAGCACAGATACGCAGTATTTT CASSPPSTDTQYF
TRBJ2-1 TRBV30 TRBD2 - TGTGCCTGGACTAGCGGGAAAATAAATGAGCAGTTCTTC CAWTSGKINEQFF
TRBJ2-7 TRBV7-2 - - TGTGCCAGCAGCAAGACGACCGCCTCCTACGAGCAGTACTTC CASSKTTASYEQYF
TRBJ2-6 TRBV19 - - TGTGCCAGTAGTATTAACAGGGCTGGGGCCAACGTCCTGACTTTC CASSINRAGANVLTF
TRBJ2-2 TRBV5-1 - - TGCGCCAGCCGCTCTGAGAACACCGGGGAGCTGTTTTTT CASRSENTGELFF
TRBJ2-1 TRBV11-3 - once TGTGCCAGCAGCTTAGCTGGAAGCTCCTACAATGAGCAGTTCTTC CASSLAGSSYNEQFF
TRBJ1-4 TRBV5-7 - - TGTGCCAGCAGCAAGCCAATCACAAATGGGGGGTTGGGTGAAAAACTGTTTTTT CASSKPITNGGLGEKLFF
TRBJ2-2 TRBV11-1 TRBD1 - TGTGCCAGCAGCCGGGACAGACAGAACACCGGGGAGCTGTTTTTT CASSRDRQNTGELFF
TRBJ2-5 TRBV5-1 TRBD2 - TGCGCCAGCAGCTTATCTAGCGGGGGGCAAGAGACCCAGTACTTC CASSLSSGGQETQYF
TRBJ2-1 TRBV7-2 - - TGTGCCAGCAGCTTAGCCAGGGGGGCCACACTTTTCTCCTACAATGAGCAGTTCTTC CASSLARGATLFSYNEQFF
TRBJ1-5 TRBV6-1 - once TGTGCCAGCGGCGACCTGGGGCATCAGCCCCAGCATTTT CASGDLGHQPQHF
TRBJ1-1 TRBV4-3 - few TGCGCCAGCAGCGCCTTGGGAGGGACCGAAGCTTTCTTT CASSALGGTEAFF
TRBJ2-1 TRBV9 - - TGTGCCAGCAGCGTAGCACAGGAACACTACAATGAGCAGTTCTTC CASSVAQEHYNEQFF
TRBJ2-7 TRBV7-2 - - TGTGCCAGCAGCTTAGGGAGGGCTAGCGACTCCTACGAGCAGTACTTC CASSLGRASDSYEQYF
TRBJ1-1 TRBV29-1 TRBD1 - TGCAGCGTCGGACAGGTGAACACTGAAGCTTTCTTT CSVGQVNTEAFF
TRBJ2-7 TRBV28 TRBD2 - TGTGCCAGCAGCCAAACTAGCGGGAGGGCTTACGAGCAGTACTTC CASSQTSGRAYEQYF
TRBJ2-5 TRBV5-4 - - TGTGCCAGCAGCTTCGGGCCTAGCGAAGAGACCCAGTACTTC CASSFGPSEETQYF
TRBJ2-1 TRBV2 - - TGTGCCAGCAGGGAGGACAGACCGCGGCAGTTCTTC CASREDRPRQFF
TRBJ2-3 TRBV9 - - TGTGCCAGCAGCGTCGGTCCGGGGGGCACAGATACGCAGTATTTT CASSVGPGGTDTQYF
TRBJ2-5 TRBV7-7 - - TGTGCCAGCAGCCGGGCGGGGGAGACCCAGTACTTC CASSRAGETQYF
TRBJ2-5 TRBV29-1 - - TGCAGCGCTGGGAGGGGGGAGCGGGAGACCCAGTACTTC CSAGRGERETQYF
TRBJ2-3 TRBV18 - - TGTGCCAGCTCACCAGTGGTTGATACGCAGTATTTT CASSPVVDTQYF
TRBJ1-4 TRBV10-3 - - TGTGCCATACGCCCGGGGGAAACAACTAATGAAAAACTGTTTTTT CAIRPGETTNEKLFF
TRBJ2-3 TRBV28 - once TGTGCCAGCAGTACAGGCAGAACAGATACGCAGTATTTT CASSTGRTDTQYF
TRBJ1-5 TRBV5-4 - few TGTGCCAGCAGCTCGCAGGGAGGAAATGGCAATCAGCCCCAGCATTTT CASSSQGGNGNQPQHF
TRBJ2-7 TRBV18 - - TGTGCCAGCTCACCACGTCGGGACATATTCTACGAGCAGTACTTC CASSPRRDIFYEQYF
TRBJ2-5 TRBV7-8 TRBD2 - TGTGCCAGCAGCTCGGCATCGGGACTAGGGGAGACCCAGTACTTC CASSSASGLGETQYF
TRBJ2-3 TRBV7-2 TRBD2 - TGTGCCAGCAGCTTAGGGGGACTAGCGATCACAGATACGCAGTATTTT CASSLGGLAITDTQYF
TRBJ2-7 TRBV4-2 - - TGTGCCAGCAGCCAAGACAGGGCAGGGGCGAGCGGTGAGCAGTACTTC CASSQDRAGASGEQYF
TRBJ2-1 TRBV5-1 - - TGCGCCAGCAGCCTCACCTTCGATGAGCAGTTCTTC CASSLTFDEQFF
TRBJ1-5 TRBV7-2 TRBD1 - TGTGCCAGCAGCCCGACAGGGCTTAGCAATCAGCCCCAGCATTTT CASSPTGLSNQPQHF
TRBJ2-7 TRBV14 - - TGTGCCAGCAGCCAAGATCCCGGGACGGCATACGAGCAGTACTTC CASSQDPGTAYEQYF
TRBJ2-5 TRBV6-5 - - TGTGCCAGCAGAGCTCGGAGGGGCGGGCAGACCCAGTACTTC CASRARRGGQTQYF
TRBJ1-5 TRBV7-3 - few TGTGCCAGCAGCCCACCCGCCCGGGGAAATCAGCCCCAGCATTTT CASSPPARGNQPQHF
TRBJ1-1 TRBV18 - - TGTGCCAGCTCACTGCAGGCAGGGGACTTCACTGAAGCTTTCTTT CASSLQAGDFTEAFF
TRBJ2-7 TRBV5-4 - - TGTGCCAGCAGCCAAATCAACGGATACTCCTACGAGCAGTACTTC CASSQINGYSYEQYF
TRBJ1-2 TRBV10-3 - - TGTGCCATCGGACGGGACACAGGGCTTGGCTACACCTTC CAIGRDTGLGYTF
TRBJ2-6 TRBV7-2 - - TGTGCCAGCAGCCACCTACAGGCTCTGACGGCCAACGTCCTGACTTTC CASSHLQALTANVLTF
TRBJ2-2 TRBV5-4 TRBD1 - TGTGCCAGCAGCTTTGACAGGGGGTTGGTCACCGGGGAGCTGTTTTTT CASSFDRGLVTGELFF
TRBJ2-4 TRBV12-5 - - TGTGCTAGTGCCCCCAAGCGGTACTTC CASAPKRYF
TRBJ2-4 TRBV4-2 - - TGTGCCAGCAGCCCTCGCTTCCGGGTGACCGACATTCAGTACTTC CASSPRFRVTDIQYF
TRBJ1-2 TRBV4-3 - - TGCGCCAGCAGCCTGGGGAGGGGGAGTTATGGCTACACCTTC CASSLGRGSYGYTF
TRBJ2-7 TRBV27 - once TGTGCCAGCAGTTTGAGTGGGTCTTGGCGCGGCGAGCAGTACTTC CASSLSGSWRGEQYF
TRBJ1-5 TRBV7-9 - - TGTGCCAGCAGCTTAGGCGGCCAGCAGCCCCAGCATTTT CASSLGGQQPQHF